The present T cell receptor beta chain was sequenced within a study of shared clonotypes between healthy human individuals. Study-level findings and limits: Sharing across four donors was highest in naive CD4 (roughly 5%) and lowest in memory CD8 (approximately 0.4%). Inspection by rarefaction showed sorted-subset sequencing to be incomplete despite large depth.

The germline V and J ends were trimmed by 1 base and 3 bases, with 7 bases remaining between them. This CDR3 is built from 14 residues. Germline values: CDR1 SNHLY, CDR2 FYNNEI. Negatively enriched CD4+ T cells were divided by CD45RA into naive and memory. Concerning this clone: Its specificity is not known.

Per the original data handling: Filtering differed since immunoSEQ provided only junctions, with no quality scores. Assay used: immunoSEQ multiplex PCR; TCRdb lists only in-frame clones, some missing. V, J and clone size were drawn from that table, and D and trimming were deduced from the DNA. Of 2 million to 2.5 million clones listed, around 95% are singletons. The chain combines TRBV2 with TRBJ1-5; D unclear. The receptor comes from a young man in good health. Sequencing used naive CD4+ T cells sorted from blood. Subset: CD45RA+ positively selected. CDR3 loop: CASSEGLNNQPQHF. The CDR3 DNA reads TGTGCCAGCAGTGAAGGACTGAACAATCAGCCCCAGCATTTT.